The rows below give T cell receptor beta chains drawn from one sample of a study of T cells after yellow fever vaccination. TCRdb re-derived calls from the 5' RACE reads in MiXCR, one entry per CDR3 protein. In the table there are about 580,000 distinct CDR3 sequences, around a sixth of which are singletons. The sequences come from PBMCs, collected less than 6 days after the first yellow fever vaccination. Every receptor here comes from a man in his late teens or twenties who received the YFV17D yellow fever vaccine. The CDR3 runs from the conserved cysteine through the conserved F or W. A D gene is named only where the DNA matches it firmly. Clone size, where shown, is once, few, many, or a class for clones that have expanded.

TGTGCCAGCAGCCAAAGGGCGGACATCCCCTTGAATGAGCAGTTCTTC,CASSQRADIPLNEQFF,.,TRBJ2-1,few,TRBV11-1
TGTGCCAGCAGTGCCGCGACTTTGCGGGGGGGCCTCGGCGGGGAGCTGTTTTTT,CASSAATLRGGLGGELFF,TRBD2,TRBJ2-2,many,TRBV12-3/TRBV12-4
TGTGCCAGCAGTCCCGCTAACTCCGATACGCAGTATTTT,CASSPANSDTQYF,.,TRBJ2-3,many,TRBV27
TGTGCCAGCAGCTACCGGACAGGAGTCCTCACAGATACGCAGTATTTT,CASSYRTGVLTDTQYF,TRBD1,TRBJ2-3,few,TRBV11-2
TGTGCCAGCAGTTCTTCACCGTTAGCGGGGGGTGGCGCAGATACGCAGTATTTT,CASSSSPLAGGGADTQYF,TRBD2,TRBJ2-3,few,TRBV12-3/TRBV12-4
TGTGCCAGTAGTATAGCGACGACCGGGGAGCTGTTTTTT,CASSIATTGELFF,.,TRBJ2-2,.,TRBV19
TGTGCCAGCCGACTAGCGGGGACATCCCTCACCGGGGAGCTGTTTTTT,CASRLAGTSLTGELFF,TRBD2,TRBJ2-2,many,TRBV12-3/TRBV12-4
TGTGCCAGCAGTTTATTCCCGGTAGAAATAAATGGCTACACCTTC,CASSLFPVEINGYTF,.,TRBJ1-2,few,TRBV28
TGCGCCAGCAGCTTGCCGGGTGGCGGAGAGACCCAGTACTTC,CASSLPGGGETQYF,.,TRBJ2-5,.,TRBV5-1
TGCAGTGCTGCGGCTTGGGATTCACCCCTCCACTTT,CSAAAWDSPLHF,.,TRBJ1-6,.,TRBV20-1
TGTGCCAGCTCACGGGCAGGGGTCGAGGAAGCTTTCTTT,CASSRAGVEEAFF,.,TRBJ1-1,once,TRBV18
TGCAGTGCTAGGCCTTGGGGGCGGACTAGTGAAGCTTTCTTT,CSARPWGRTSEAFF,.,TRBJ1-1,.,TRBV20-1
TGTGCCAGCAGGCCCCCTGGAGGGGGGTATGAGACCCAGTACTTC,CASRPPGGGYETQYF,.,TRBJ2-5,.,TRBV7-2
TGTGCCAGCAGTTTCCCGGGGGCCGATGAGCAGTTCTTC,CASSFPGADEQFF,.,TRBJ2-1,.,TRBV12-3/TRBV12-4
TGCAGTGCTAGTAGCAGCGGGGGTTTCGAGACCCAGTACTTC,CSASSSGGFETQYF,TRBD2,TRBJ2-5,few,TRBV20-1
TGTGCCAGCAGCTTAAGCGGGGGGCCCTTGCAGGCAGATACGCAGTATTTT,CASSLSGGPLQADTQYF,TRBD2,TRBJ2-3,many,TRBV5-4
TGTGCCAGCAGTTTACCTTACGACAGGGAGGGCGGCTACACCTTC,CASSLPYDREGGYTF,TRBD1,TRBJ1-2,.,TRBV12-3/TRBV12-4
TGTGCCAGCAGTTTGCCCGGACAGGGATTGACTGAAGCTTTCTTT,CASSLPGQGLTEAFF,TRBD1,TRBJ1-1,.,TRBV12-3/TRBV12-4